Below are 18 T cell receptor beta chains sequenced from a single sample in a study of blood T cells in healthy people across ages. A second PCR of 7 to 11 cycles used a sample-barcoded 5' primer and a J-beta primer mix. TCRdb recomputed calls from the 5' RACE reads with MiXCR, one row per CDR3 protein. Here the sample spans fewer than 800,000 distinct CDR3 sequences, 25% being singletons. These records were also assigned to another study, of T cells of mothers and their children.

Sequencing used blood. These receptors all stem from a boy under 18 in good health.

The chain joins TRBV10-3 to TRBJ1-5; 10 nucleotides line up with TRBD1. The CDR3 runs to 14 residues. Germline V gene lookup returns CDR1 ENHRY and CDR2 SYGVKD. With 10 bases clipped from V and 5 bases from J, the junction kept 8 bases outside the gene matches. The CDR3 DNA is TGTGCCAGCGGCCGGGACAGGGGCGATCAGCCCCAGCATTTT. Encoded protein: CASGRDRGDQPQHF.

The chain combines TRBV4-1 with TRBJ2-7, with no clear D. Per the germline V gene, CDR1 is MGHRA and CDR2 is YSYEKL. The CDR3 sequence is 13 residues long. V lost 0 bases and J 4 bases, leaving 7 bases between the germline ends. The CDR3 coding sequence is TGCGCCAGCAGCCAAGAGGATTTTTACGAGCAGTACTTC. Encoded protein: CASSQEDFYEQYF.

V gene TRBV5-1 combines with J gene TRBJ1-2; no reliable D call. The germline V gene has CDR1 SGHRS and CDR2 YFSETQ. The CDR3 loop spans 15 amino acids. Trimming removed 4 bases at V and 3 bases at J, with 16 bases between. The CDR3: CASSQRSGMDYGYTF. The CDR3 nucleotides read TGCGCCAGCAGCCAACGATCCGGGATGGACTATGGCTACACCTTC.

The rearrangement links TRBV6-2 or TRBV6-3 to TRBJ2-1; 7 nucleotides agree with TRBD1. The better agreement between TRBJ2-7 and the DNA end casts doubt on the J call. CDR3 length: 13 amino acids. The V gene's germline CDR1 is MNHEY and CDR2 SVGEGT. CDR3: CASKRDSSYEQYF. In nucleotides, the CDR3 is TGTGCCAGCAAGAGGGACAGCTCCTACGAGCAGTACTTC.

The V gene is TRBV11-2, the J gene TRBJ2-5; 10 bases align to TRBD2. V trimming: 0 bases; J trimming: 5 bases; junction bases outside the gene matches: 6. The CDR3 runs to 16 residues. In germline, CDR1 is SGHAT, CDR2 FQNNGV. As DNA, the CDR3 is TGTGCCAGCAGCTTAGAGGGGCTAGCGGGAGCGGAGACCCAGTACTTC. This sequence encodes CASSLEGLAGAETQYF.

CDR3 nucleotides: TGTGCCAGCAGCCCTCGGGCAAGGCTAACAGATACGCAGTATTTT. Protein sequence: CASSPRARLTDTQYF. The chain has TRBV7-9 and TRBJ2-3, with unresolved D. Germline lookup yields CDR1 SEHNR and CDR2 FQNEAQ (reference sequence). The CDR3 has 15 residues. The germline V and J ends were trimmed by 5 bases and 3 bases, with 15 bases remaining between them.

The rearrangement links TRBV12-3 or TRBV12-4 to TRBJ2-3; D possibly corresponds to TRBD2 (6 bases). V lost 5 bases, J lost 1 base, and 10 bases lay in between. The CDR3 spans 14 residues. The CDR3 here is CASSTWGGTDTQYF. Here the CDR3 DNA reads TGTGCCAGCAGTACATGGGGGGGCACAGATACGCAGTATTTT.

The chain uses TRBV18 and TRBJ2-5; no clear D. The tail of the sequence fits TRBJ2-7 better, so the J call may be wrong. Germline V gene lookup returns CDR1 KGHSH and CDR2 LQKENI. This CDR3 has 12 amino acids. CDR3 DNA: TGTGCCAGCTCACCACAGACCTACGAGCAGTACTTC. Amino acid sequence: CASSPQTYEQYF.

This clonotype was detected many times. The genes are TRBV13 and TRBJ1-4; 9 bases match TRBD1. In germline, CDR1 is PRHDT, CDR2 FYEKMQ (reference sequence). The V segment lost 4 bases and the J segment 5 bases; nucleotides outside the gene matches: 2. The CDR3 has 14 amino acids. DNA for the CDR3: TGTGCCAGCAGCTCGACAGGGGGAAATGAAAAACTGTTTTTT. Amino acids: CASSSTGGNEKLFF. Complete variable domain (other parts from reference TRBV13 and TRBJ1-4): AAGVIQSPRHLIKEKRETATLKCYPIPRHDTVYWYQQGPGQDPQFLISFYEKMQSDKGSIPDRFSAQQFSDYHSELNMSSLELGDSALYFCASSSTGGNEKLFFGSGTQLSVL.

The chain employs TRBV5-1 and TRBJ2-5; the D gene is possibly TRBD1 (6 bases). CDR3 size: 14 residues. Germline-derived CDR1 and CDR2 are SGHRS and YFSETQ. Trimming pared 4 bases from V and 5 bases from J, leaving 15 bases between. The CDR3 DNA is TGCGCCAGCAGCCGGACAGAAGGACGGGAGACCCAGTACTTC. Amino acids: CASSRTEGRETQYF.

In its sample, this clonotype was seen a few times. J is TRBJ1-5 and V is TRBV5-5, with no clear D. V lost 2 bases and J lost 5, with 14 bases in between. Germline assignment: CDR1 SGHKS and CDR2 YYEKEE (reference sequence). The CDR3 spans 15 residues. The CDR3 DNA sequence: TGTGCCAGCAGCTTTGAATGGACGGGAGATCAGCCCCAGCATTTT. It translates to CASSFEWTGDQPQHF.

The chain uses TRBV5-1 and TRBJ2-5, with 11 nucleotides matching TRBD2. The CDR3 covers 16 residues. V lost 2 bases and J lost 9; bases outside the gene matches: 12. Germline V gene lookup returns CDR1 SGHRS and CDR2 YFSETQ. The CDR3 loop reads CASSFLPSGGRWAQYF. The CDR3 DNA follows: TGCGCCAGCAGCTTTCTACCTAGCGGGGGGCGCTGGGCCCAGTACTTC.

The V call is TRBV6-6, the J call TRBJ2-5; 12 bases fit TRBD2. The tail of the sequence fits TRBJ2-1 better, so the J call may be wrong. This CDR3 is built from 16 residues. Germline loops: CDR1 MNHNY, CDR2 SVGAGI (reference sequence). CDR3 in amino acids: CASSRLAGDLGNEQFF. The CDR3 DNA follows: TGTGCCAGCAGTCGACTAGCGGGAGACCTGGGCAATGAGCAGTTCTTC.

The genes are TRBV20-1 and TRBJ2-5; no firm D call. The V gene lost 5 bases and the J gene lost 4 bases, with 20 bases spanning the gap. There are 15 residues in the CDR3. Germline V gene sequence: CDR1 DFQATT, CDR2 SNEGSKA (reference sequence). The CDR3 nucleotides read TGCAGTGCTCCCGGGTTGACTGGAGTCCGAGAGACCCAGTACTTC. The encoded protein is CSAPGLTGVRETQYF.

This clonotype has only a few counts. At one boundary the junction diverges from the germline segment, which might be a read error. The gene calls are TRBV25-1 and TRBJ2-5; perhaps D is TRBD1 or TRBD2 (5 bases each). Per the germline V gene, CDR1 is MGHDK and CDR2 is SYGVNS. CDR3 size: 14 residues. CDR3 region: CASSEWGRQETQYF. The CDR3 nucleotides are TGTGCCAGCAGCGAATGGGGACGCCAAGAGACCCAGTACTTC. The whole variable domain, remainder taken from reference TRBV25-1 and TRBJ2-5, is EADIYQTPRYLVIGTGKKITLECSQTMGHDKMYWYQQDPGMELHLIHYSYGVNSTEKGDLSSESTVSRIRTEHFPLTLESARPSHTSQYLCASSEWGRQETQYFGPGTRLLVL.

The rearrangement uses TRBV19 and TRBJ2-5; the match to TRBD1 covers 9 bases. CDR1 is LNHDA, CDR2 SQIVND, per germline (reference sequence). This CDR3 spans 14 amino acids. V lost 6 bases to trimming and J lost 4 bases; unmatched junction nucleotides: 6. For the CDR3, the DNA is TGTGCCAGTAGGATGCCGGGACAGGGAGAGACCCAGTACTTC. Its translation is CASRMPGQGETQYF.

The rearrangement uses TRBV5-1 and TRBJ2-5; 7 nucleotides match TRBD1. CDR1 is SGHRS and CDR2 is YFSETQ in the germline V gene. CDR3 length equals 14 residues. The ends lost 0 bases at V and 5 bases at J; junction bases unmatched: 4. The CDR3 is CASSLDTGVETQYF. Here the CDR3 DNA reads TGCGCCAGCAGCTTGGATACAGGGGTCGAGACCCAGTACTTC.

This clonotype was seen a few times. The chain combines TRBV2 with TRBJ2-7, with TRBD2 matching 8 bases. The V gene's germline CDR1 is SNHLY and CDR2 FYNNEI. The CDR3 contains 13 residues. Trimming cost V 7 bases and J 3 bases; bases outside gene matches: 5. Here the CDR3 reads CASKASGRYEQYF. CDR3 nucleotides: TGTGCCAGCAAGGCTAGCGGGCGCTACGAGCAGTACTTC.